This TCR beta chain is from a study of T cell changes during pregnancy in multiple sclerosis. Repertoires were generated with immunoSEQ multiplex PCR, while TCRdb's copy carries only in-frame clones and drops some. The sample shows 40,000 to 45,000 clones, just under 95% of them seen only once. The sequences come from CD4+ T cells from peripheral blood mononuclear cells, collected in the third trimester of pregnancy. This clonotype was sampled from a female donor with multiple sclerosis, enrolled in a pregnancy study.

CDR3 nucleotide sequence: TGTGCCAGTAGTATGGCGACACAAGAGACCCAGTACTTC. It codes for CASSMATQETQYF. The chain is built from TRBV19 and TRBJ2-5; D gene uncertain. The CDR3 extends over 13 amino acids. The V end was cut by 3 bases, the J end by 2 bases, with 7 bases between. Germline-derived CDR1 and CDR2 are LNHDA and SQIVND (reference sequence).